This T cell receptor (beta chain) was found in a study of cytomegalovirus exposure and HLA in healthy donors. Study summary: Genotyping of 300 to 450 donors showed that about 84% belonged to the Caucasian-associated ancestry cluster.

The V end was cut by 0 bases, the J end by 6 bases, with 20 bases between. This CDR3 is 17 amino acids long. Germline lookup yields CDR1 LNHNV and CDR2 YYDKDF (reference sequence). General study points: 16,951 TCR beta sequences were associated with HLA alleles at 0.05 false discovery rate in a later analysis. Sequencing had likely introduced a cluster of highly shared sequence variants as an artifact.

Details on this clone: Antigen specificity is unknown.

The PCR contained 60 Vbeta and 13 Jbeta primers. The repertoire was sequenced with immunoSEQ multiplex PCR; TCRdb's copy has only in-frame clones and lacks some. The table lists about 170,000 clones, approximately 70% of them singletons. V gene TRBV15 combines with J gene TRBJ1-2; TRBD1 is a possible D gene (5 bases). The TCR comes from a man between 40 and 49 years old in good health and CMV-seropositive. The sequencing input was PBMCs. CDR3 bases: TGTGCCACCAGCAGAGATTTAATTTCTGACAGCGATAATGGCTACACCTTC. Its translation is CATSRDLISDSDNGYTF.